This T cell receptor (beta chain) is from a study of CD4 T cells in relation to SARS-CoV-2 and coronaviruses. The wider study: No peptide or an HIV-1 Nef peptide pool served as negative control. The HLA restriction of the shared crossreactive spike epitopes was mapped.

Assay used: immunoSEQ multiplex PCR; TCRdb lists only in-frame clones, some missing. The sample comprises some 29,000 clones, around 84% of which are singletons, and about 20% rests with the top ten. CD4+ T cells from unexposed donors were obtained before the COVID-19 pandemic (2011-2018). Isolation of CD4+ T cells took place after about eleven days in culture. Testing used SARS-CoV-2 S/N and four cold-coronavirus spikes on unexposed-donor CD4+ T cells, cells permitting. Cultures held about 2 million PBMCs per well with around 9.4 IU/ml IL-2. V was pared by 3 bases and J by 2 bases, with 8 bases between. This CDR3 has 14 amino acids. The V gene's germline CDR1 is MNHNY and CDR2 SVGAGI (reference sequence). This clone was seen only a few times. Its antigen is unidentified.

This sequence joins TRBV6-6 and TRBJ1-5; D not resolved. Sequenced: CD4+ T cells from PBMCs, cultured in vitro. This clonotype was sampled from a human donor in good health. The CDR3 reads CASSYPGGNQPQHF. Written as DNA, the CDR3 is TGTGCCAGCAGTTATCCCGGCGGCAATCAGCCCCAGCATTTT.